The next 9 T cell receptor beta chains were all read from a single sample in a study of regulatory T cells in long-lasting Graves disease. Noted time point: persistent/refractory GD, antithyroid drugs over 5 years with positive TRAb. Preparation of the TCR library used RNA extracted from PBMCs. According to the study, TCR beta libraries were built with iRepertoire HTBI primers and CDR3-region Arm-PCR. TCRdb re-derived calls from the multiplex PCR reads in MiXCR, one entry per CDR3 protein. The sample shows about 470,000 distinct CDR3 sequences, around a fifth of them seen only once. Sequencing was performed on peripheral blood mononuclear cells (PBMCs), taken when the disease was refractory, from a patient treated with antithyroid drugs. The receptor source for this set is a female donor with Graves disease.

The chain carries TRBV7-2 and TRBJ2-2, with a tentative D call TRBD2 (7 bases). This CDR3 contains 15 residues. V was shortened by 2 bases and J by 5 bases, with 12 bases between the two germline ends. Germline assignment: CDR1 SGHTA and CDR2 FQGNSA. The CDR3 DNA reads as TGTGCCAGCAGCTTATGGGGGGGCCAAACCGGGGAGCTGTTTTTT. It yields the protein CASSLWGGQTGELFF.

This chain links TRBV11-2 with TRBJ2-5, with TRBD2 identical over 10 bases. The CDR3 length is 14 residues. The V segment lost 6 bases and the J segment 4 bases; nucleotides outside the gene matches: 5. From germline, CDR1 is SGHAT and CDR2 FQNNGV. CDR3: CASRSLAGVETQYF. The CDR3 DNA reads as TGTGCCAGCAGGAGTCTAGCGGGAGTAGAGACCCAGTACTTC.

This clonotype showed up many times. The chain carries TRBV19 and TRBJ2-7; the D gene could be TRBD1 or TRBD2 (5 bases each). Germline V lookup: CDR1 LNHDA, CDR2 SQIVND (reference sequence). This CDR3 has 18 amino acids. V was pared by 5 bases and J by 4 bases, with 27 bases between. DNA of the CDR3: TGTGCCAGTAGTGCGCGATTCATCCGGGACGGCACGTCTTACGAGCAGTACTTC. This codes for CASSARFIRDGTSYEQYF.

This clonotype was recorded at least ten times. The rearrangement links TRBV6-5 to TRBJ2-2; no reliable D call. The CDR3 is 15 amino acids. The germline V gene encodes CDR1 MNHEY and CDR2 SVGAGI. Trimming stripped 0 bases from V and 4 bases from J, with 9 bases between. This CDR3 reads CASSYSKMGTGELFF. The CDR3 DNA is TGTGCCAGCAGTTACTCGAAGATGGGCACCGGGGAGCTGTTTTTT.

This chain uses TRBV13 with TRBJ2-1; TRBD2 might be the D (6 bases). Trimming pared 0 bases from V and 14 bases from J, leaving 14 bases between. CDR1 PRHDT and CDR2 FYEKMQ come from the germline V gene (reference sequence). The CDR3 length is 13 residues. The CDR3 reads CASSLGSSDTEFF. In DNA form, the CDR3 reads TGTGCCAGCAGCTTAGGCTCTAGCGATACTGAGTTCTTC.

This clonotype was detected a few times. This chain uses TRBV12-3 or TRBV12-4 with TRBJ2-7; 7 bases line up with TRBD1. This CDR3 region has 14 residues. V was pared by 8 bases and J by 5 bases, with 12 bases of the junction left unmatched. The CDR3 region is CASRQGQAGHEQYF. CDR3 sequence (DNA): TGTGCCAGCCGACAAGGACAGGCTGGACACGAGCAGTACTTC.

This chain connects TRBV7-9 to TRBJ2-7; 10 bases fit TRBD1. There are 16 residues in the CDR3. Unmatched junction bases numbered 11, after V lost 5 bases and J lost 4 bases. The V gene's germline CDR1 is SEHNR and CDR2 FQNEAQ (reference sequence). The CDR3, as DNA: TGTGCCAGCAGCCCATCGGACAGGGGGTACTCTTACGAGCAGTACTTC. Its protein product is CASSPSDRGYSYEQYF. The full variable domain, rest sourced from reference TRBV7-9 and TRBJ2-7, is DTGVSQNPRHKITKRGQNVTFRCDPISEHNRLYWYRQTLGQGPEFLTYFQNEAQLEKSRLLSDRFSAERPKGSFSTLEIQRTEQGDSAMYLCASSPSDRGYSYEQYFGPGTRLTVT.

This clonotype was seen at least ten times. The junction does not match germline at one end; this may be a read error. J is TRBJ1-2 and V is TRBV5-1; no firm D call. CDR3 length: 13 amino acids. From germline, CDR1 is SGHRS and CDR2 YFSETQ. CDR3 protein: CTSLTGFDYGYTF. CDR3 in DNA: TGCACCAGCTTAACGGGGTTTGACTATGGCTACACCTTC.

This chain links TRBV28 with TRBJ2-3; 11 bases match TRBD1. The CDR3 has 13 amino acids. The J segment lost 3 bases and the V segment lost 9 bases, leaving 2 bases of the junction unmatched. From germline, CDR1 is MDHEN and CDR2 SYDVKM. The CDR3 bases are TGTGCCAGTGGACAGGGGGCGACAGATACGCAGTATTTT. This gives the protein CASGQGATDTQYF. Based on the CDR3 plus reference TRBV28 and TRBJ2-3, the full variable domain is DVKVTQSSRYLVKRTGEKVFLECVQDMDHENMFWYRQDPGLGLRLIYFSYDVKMKEKGDIPEGYSVSREKKERFSLILESASTNQTSMYLCASGQGATDTQYFGPGTRLTVL.